The next 4 T cell receptor beta chains were all read from a single sample in a study of post-analysis software for immune sequencing data. General observations from the study: In patients, about 5 TRBV segments were more frequent than in controls, with TRBV5-6, TRBV5-1 and TRBV20-1 among them.

Which antigens these TCRs recognize remains unknown. Prepared TCR beta cDNA libraries contained unique molecular identifiers. MiXCR, applied by TCRdb to the PCR reads, yields one record per CDR3 protein. The data contain hundreds of thousands of distinct CDR3 sequences, around 40% of them singletons. The sample comprised blood. Receptors originate from a girl under 18 with multiple sclerosis.

The gene calls are TRBV12-3 or TRBV12-4 and TRBJ1-6, with D hard to call. V lost 1 base and J 8 bases, leaving 12 bases between the germline ends. The CDR3 is made up of 15 amino acids. In DNA form, the CDR3 reads TGTGCCAGCAGTTTAGTGGCAGTCGGTGATTCACCCCTCCACTTT. Encoded protein: CASSLVAVGDSPLHF.

This clonotype was observed a few times. The chain has TRBV6-6 and TRBJ2-3, with 7 bases fitting TRBD2. The CDR3 sequence is 15 residues long. Looked up from germline, CDR1 is MNHNY and CDR2 is SVGAGI (reference sequence). Trimming removed 2 bases from V and 4 bases from J; junction bases left unmatched: 6. The CDR3 DNA follows: TGTGCCAGCAGTTACCCCGGGGGGACGGCAGATACGCAGTATTTT. Translating gives CASSYPGGTADTQYF.

The chain combines TRBV12-3 or TRBV12-4 with TRBJ2-7; 7 positions agree with TRBD2. This CDR3 contains 13 residues. V was clipped by 8 bases and J by 3 bases; unmatched bases: 7. CDR3 region: CASGREPRYEQYF. DNA for the CDR3: TGTGCCAGCGGGAGGGAGCCGCGCTACGAGCAGTACTTC.

This sequence joins TRBV28 and TRBJ1-2; possible D gene TRBD1, 5 bases. Per germline, CDR1 MDHEN and CDR2 SYDVKM. The CDR3 is 11 residues long. Deletions cut 5 bases from V and 8 bases from J, with 9 bases between. The CDR3 loop is CASSEGEGYTF. The CDR3 DNA reads as TGTGCCAGCAGTGAAGGGGAGGGCTACACCTTC.